One and the same sample provided the 10 T cell receptor beta chains below, sequenced in a study of high-grade serous ovarian cancer treatment subgroups. Tumor samples were taken before definitive surgery or chemotherapy. The data were produced by immunoSEQ multiplex PCR, yet TCRdb's version contains in-frame clones alone and is incomplete. The table has under 10,000 clones, about 76% seen once. Sequencing used tumor tissue. These receptors originate from a human donor with high-grade serous ovarian cancer.

V gene TRBV5-3 combines with J gene TRBJ2-2; tentative D call: TRBD1 (6 bases). TRBV5-3 is given ORF status, its function remaining uncertain. CDR3 length: 18 amino acids. V was shortened by 4 bases and J by 0 bases, with 19 bases between the two germline ends. The CDR3 sequence: CARSPLRGFRANTGELFF. In DNA, the CDR3 is TGTGCCAGAAGCCCTCTCAGGGGATTTCGCGCGAACACCGGGGAGCTGTTTTTT.

The rearrangement links TRBV9 to TRBJ2-1; TRBD2 matches 10 bases. The ends lost 2 bases at V and 6 bases at J; junction bases unmatched: 5. CDR1 is SGDLS and CDR2 is YYNGEE in the germline V gene. The CDR3 is made up of 15 amino acids. This CDR3 reads CASSVKLAGPNEQFF. DNA of the CDR3: TGTGCCAGCAGCGTTAAACTAGCGGGGCCCAATGAGCAGTTCTTC.

The rearrangement links TRBV7-6 to TRBJ1-4; 7 positions agree with TRBD1. This CDR3 contains 15 residues. Per germline, CDR1 SGHVS and CDR2 FNYEAQ. The V segment lost 4 bases and the J segment 7 bases; nucleotides outside the gene matches: 9. This chain's CDR3 is CASSSDQGVGEKLFF. The CDR3 DNA reads as TGTGCCAGCAGCTCGGACCAGGGGGTCGGTGAAAAACTGTTTTTT.

The J gene is TRBJ2-7, the V gene TRBV5-1; possible D gene TRBD1, 6 bases. The V gene lost 2 bases and the J gene lost 1 base, with 13 bases spanning the gap. The V gene's germline CDR1 is SGHRS and CDR2 YFSETQ. The CDR3 is made up of 15 amino acids. CDR3 sequence (DNA): TGCGCCAGCAGCTTTACAGGGCTACGGTCCTACGAGCAGTACTTC. Translating it yields CASSFTGLRSYEQYF.

V is TRBV5-6 and J is TRBJ1-2, with no clear D. CDR3 length: 17 amino acids. V was trimmed by 2 bases and J by 4 bases, leaving 21 bases between them. The V gene's germline CDR1 is SGHDT and CDR2 YYEEEE. The CDR3 DNA sequence: TGTGCCAGCAGCTTTTCCCCCTTGGGAAGCCGATTCTATGGCTACACCTTC. Translation: CASSFSPLGSRFYGYTF.

The V gene is TRBV18, the J gene TRBJ2-1; TRBD2 is a possible D gene (6 bases). Per the germline V gene, CDR1 is KGHSH and CDR2 is LQKENI. The CDR3 length is 12 residues. V lost 8 bases and J 9 bases, leaving 14 bases between the germline ends. This CDR3 reads CASAPGVGEQFF. The CDR3 DNA reads as TGTGCCAGCGCCCCGGGAGTGGGTGAGCAGTTCTTC. The full variable domain, its missing parts supplied by reference TRBV18 and TRBJ2-1, is NAGVMQNPRHLVRRRGQEARLRCSPMKGHSHVYWYRQLPEEGLKFMVYLQKENIIDESGMPKERFSAEFPKEGPSILRIQQVVRGDSAAYFCASAPGVGEQFFGPGTRLTVL.

This clone is termed medium-sized (0.01 to 0.1%). The chain carries TRBV15 and TRBJ1-5, with D possibly matching TRBD1 (5 bases). This CDR3 contains 14 residues. Trimming removed 5 bases from V and 3 bases from J, with 11 bases in between. Germline CDR1 is LNHNV and CDR2 is YYDKDF (reference sequence). The CDR3 loop is CATSPDSANQPQHF. CDR3 in DNA: TGTGCCACCAGCCCCGACAGCGCCAATCAGCCCCAGCATTTT.

The chain has TRBV18 and TRBJ2-6; a possible D gene is TRBD2 (5 bases). V was clipped by 3 bases and J by 0 bases, with 9 bases between them. Germline V gene lookup returns CDR1 KGHSH and CDR2 LQKENI. The CDR3 has 16 residues. CDR3 region: CASSPVRGSGANVLTF. CDR3 bases: TGTGCCAGCTCACCCGTACGGGGCTCTGGGGCCAACGTCCTGACTTTC.

The chain combines TRBV7-6 with TRBJ2-5; D gene ambiguous. Germline CDR1 SGHVS, CDR2 FNYEAQ. V was clipped by 4 bases and J by 1 base, with 7 bases between them. The CDR3 sequence is 13 residues long. CDR3 loop: CASSYSSQETQYF. DNA of the CDR3: TGTGCCAGCAGCTACAGTTCCCAAGAGACCCAGTACTTC. Variable domain in full (rest from reference TRBV7-6 and TRBJ2-5): GAGVSQSPRYKVTKRGQDVALRCDPISGHVSLYWYRQALGQGPEFLTYFNYEAQQDKSGLPNDRFSAERPEGSISTLTIQRTEQRDSAMYRCASSYSSQETQYFGPGTRLLVL.

The chain links TRBV11-3 to TRBJ2-7, with 7 bases lining up with TRBD2. The CDR3 is 13 amino acids. The ends lost 5 bases at V and 6 bases at J; junction bases unmatched: 7. Germline V gives CDR1 SGHNT, CDR2 YENEEA. CDR3: CASSPRGGFEQYF. CDR3 DNA sequence: TGTGCCAGCAGCCCCCGGGGAGGGTTCGAGCAGTACTTC.